This T cell receptor (beta chain) was obtained from a study of molecular identifiers for immune sequencing clone quantification (dated by TCRdb to the late 2010s). A note on the overall study: For a replicate experiment, the RNA from either approximately 20,000 or 100,000 naive CD8 T cells was divided into five aliquots, and four of those aliquots went on to sequencing. CD8 T cells were used in a methods study to benchmark molecular-identifier clustering-based TCR repertoire sequencing (MIDCIRS) and TCR RNA copy counting.

About this clonotype: Its antigen remains undetermined. A clone one base away is much larger, so this may be a read error.

Overall study results and their limits: Naive libraries contained spiked-in Jurkat TCR RNA (around eleven copies' worth), which is not part of the donor repertoire. In CMV-specific effector cells, clones with more than 20 RNA copies accounted for over 98% of molecules, whereas in naive cells such clones accounted for under 1%. Spiked-in Jurkat TCR RNA equivalent to a single cell was reported to be detectable even among approximately 1 million naive CD8 T cells. When barcode sub-clustering was left out, chimeric consensus sequences inflated TCR diversity, with chimeras reaching as high as 47%. Modeling estimated about three recovered TCR RNA copies per cell, compared with about 10 by digital PCR, which implies 30% to 35% capture efficiency. The sizes of highly expanded clones could end up underestimated when identical TCR molecules share a barcode.

The library relied on PCR. Sequencing used an Illumina HiSeq 4000. Bulk TCR libraries were generated as previously described, with the TCR primers listed in Table S5 used. The Qiagen AllPrep DNA/RNA kit was used to purify total RNA. Reads from multiple sequencing runs of the same library were pooled before analysis. From the authors' description of their analysis: Reads were retained only if the reads had an exact TCR constant sequence, and the retained reads were trimmed to 150 nt and grouped according to their 12-nt molecular barcodes. Reads within each barcode group were sub-clustered using a 15% Levenshtein threshold, and quality-weighted consensus sequences were constructed for each RNA molecule. Non-functional sequences were discarded, and so were lower-count sequences lying one edit away from another sequence. Based on a fit of two negative binomial distributions, barcode sub-clusters having less than 20% of the maximum read count were discarded. TCRdb applied fastp at Q25 and MiXCR to the public reads, then kept only in-frame beta chains. CDR3 protein sequences are deduplicated, and each keeps its most common genes and DNA. TCRdb's processing, not the study's, gives the V and J calls here. The sample table contains about 300,000 distinct CDR3 sequences; only one count was recorded for about 21% of them. Over 0.7% of the sample comes from the top ten.

Reading from cysteine to phenylalanine, the CDR3 counts 16 amino acids. This entry keeps only the CDR3 DNA: 48 bases, framed from base 1. The germline V gene provides CDR1 SGDLS and CDR2 YYNGEE. Naive CD8 T cell libraries were made from approximately 20,000 to 1,000,000 sorted cells using 10%, 30% or 50% of purified RNA. Naive CD8 T cells were FACS-sorted as CD8+CD4-CCR7+CD45RA+ on a BD FACSAria II into RLT Plus buffer. Detection sensitivity was tested by spiking Jurkat RNA equal to some 11 TCR copies' worth into samples containing about 19,000-1,000,000 naive CD8 T cells. CD8 T cells were enriched with RosetteSep CD8+ T Cell Enrichment Cocktail and Ficoll-Paque, followed by ACK red cell lysis.

The V and J genes are TRBV9 and TRBJ1-6, with the D segment identity uncertain. This receptor was taken from a human donor in good health. Some libraries in this study had Jurkat cell RNA spiked in. The sequencing sample was made of naive CD8+ T cells from blood, with Jurkat cell RNA spiked in. The sample's cell subset or site, from its label and the paper: FACS-sorted CD8+CD4-CCR7+CD45RA+ naive T cells. For the CDR3, the sequence is CAGSGSKDGRNSPLHF. At the DNA level, the sequence is TGTGCCGGCAGCGGATCAAAGGACGGGCGGAATTCACCCCTCCACTTT. The CDR3, completed at both ends by the reference TRBV9 and TRBJ1-6 genes, gives the full variable domain DSGVTQTPKHLITATGQRVTLRCSPRSGDLSVYWYQQSLDQGLQFLIQYYNGEERAKGNILERFSAQQFPDLHSELNLSSLELGDSALYFCAGSGSKDGRNSPLHFGNGTRLTVT.